The clone carrying this TCR beta chain was recorded a few times. This record comes from a study of T cells after yellow fever vaccination. Across the study: Cell sorting separated EM, EMRA, CM and Tscm memory subsets by CD3, CD45RA, CCR7 and CD95. Researchers used SMART-Seq v4 Ultra Low Input to prepare fractions that had low cell numbers. Study-level findings and limits: The authors detected almost none of the vaccine-responding clonotypes in sorted memory subsets on day 0.

Synthesis of TCR cDNA relied on 5'RACE template switching, which attached a universal primer site and UMIs. A single record per CDR3 protein comes from TCRdb applying MiXCR to the 5' RACE reads. The data contain roughly 32,000 distinct CDR3 sequences, about 6.6% of them singletons. Material: PBMCs, either bulk or a sorted T-cell subset (CD4+, CD8+, memory, or dextramer-sorted; not recorded which), obtained on the day of the first yellow fever vaccination. The TCR was taken from a man aged 18 to 29 who received the YFV17D yellow fever vaccine.

This CDR3 reads CASSLGGEETQYF. As DNA, the CDR3 is TGTGCCAGCAGCTTAGGGGGAGAGGAGACCCAGTACTTC. This rearrangement joins TRBV7-2 to TRBJ2-5; weak D call: TRBD2 (5 bases). V was trimmed by 1 base and J by 5 bases, leaving 8 bases between them. The CDR3 covers 13 residues. CDR1 SGHTA and CDR2 FQGNSA come from the germline V gene.